The present T cell receptor (beta chain) was sequenced within a study of T cell responses to AZD1222 COVID-19 vaccine. Study observations and caveats: Only after the peak T cell response were repertoires sampled. After two AZD1222 doses, spike-specific TCR breadth and depth rose versus day 0.

Germline V gene lookup returns CDR1 MNHEY and CDR2 SVGAGI. CDR3 size: 14 residues. The junction had 2 bases not matched to a gene; V was cut back by 4 bases and J by 1 base. Notes on this clone: Antigen specificity is unknown.

Measured with immunoSEQ multiplex PCR; TCRdb has only the in-frame clones, and not every one. In the table there are about 50,000 clones, about 74% of which are singletons. The sequenced sample was peripheral blood, obtained on day 0 of AZD1222 vaccination. The gene calls are TRBV6-5 and TRBJ1-1; 8 bases match TRBD1. This clonotype was sampled from an adult in good health. The CDR3 spells CASSLTGANTEAFF. The CDR3 bases are TGTGCCAGCAGTTTGACAGGGGCGAACACTGAAGCTTTCTTT.